Shown below are 15 T cell receptor beta chains from a single sample sequenced in a study of CD8+CD57+ T cells in acquired aplastic anemia (dated by TCRdb to 2016 to 2019). Sequencing took place on an Illumina HiSeq 2000. Genomic DNA was used as template for profiling of TCR beta VDJ combinations and CDR3 sequences. In TCRdb, the public reads were trimmed at Q25 with fastp and aligned with MiXCR, with productive beta chains retained. Here each entry gathers all rows of one CDR3 protein and keeps the most common genes and DNA. This sample lists approximately 120,000 distinct CDR3 sequences; over 30% were detected once. The ten most abundant clones make up around 2.7% of the sample. Expansion of CD8+CD57+ cells had been shown by flow cytometry in the patients chosen for sequencing. The sequenced sample consisted of sorted CD4+, CD8+, or CD8+CD57+ T cells (not recorded which) from PBMCs. These receptors were collected from a human donor with aplastic anemia.

The chain combines TRBV12-5 with TRBJ1-3; TRBD1 matches 7 bases. J gave up 2 bases and V 4 bases, and 2 bases lay outside the gene matches. CDR1 and CDR2 (germline): LGHNT, FRNRAP. The CDR3 spans 14 residues. The CDR3 nucleotides read TGTGCTAGTGGTTGGACAGGTCCTGGAAACACCATATATTTT. This sequence encodes CASGWTGPGNTIYF. The full variable domain, rest sourced from reference TRBV12-5 and TRBJ1-3, is DARVTQTPRHKVTEMGQEVTMRCQPILGHNTVFWYRQTMMQGLELLAYFRNRAPLDDSGMPKDRFSAEMPDATLATLKIQPSEPRDSAVYFCASGWTGPGNTIYFGEGSWLTVV.

This clonotype was found many times. This chain links TRBV4-3 with TRBJ2-5, with D possibly being TRBD1 or TRBD2 (6 bases each). V was shortened by 5 bases and J by 1 base, with 14 bases between the two germline ends. Germline loops: CDR1 LGHNA, CDR2 YSLEER. The CDR3 totals 15 residues. The CDR3 loop reads CASSLTGAPQETQYF. The CDR3 nucleotides are TGCGCCAGCAGCTTAACGGGGGCACCCCAAGAGACCCAGTACTTC.

The V gene is TRBV5-1, the J gene TRBJ2-7; no clear D gene. The CDR3 totals 14 residues. The germline CDR1 and CDR2 sequences are SGHRS and YFSETQ. V was pared by 0 bases and J by 2 bases, with 9 bases between. The CDR3 spells CASSLGDTTYEQYF. The DNA of the CDR3 is TGCGCCAGCAGCTTGGGTGACACCACCTACGAGCAGTACTTC.

The chain uses TRBV25-1 and TRBJ1-6; D unclear. CDR1 is MGHDK, CDR2 SYGVNS, per germline. V gave up 0 bases and J gave up 11 bases, with 11 bases separating them. The CDR3 extends over 14 amino acids. CDR3 nucleotide sequence: TGTGCCAGCAGTGAATATAATGGCGTCCCACCCCTCCACTTT. Its translation is CASSEYNGVPPLHF. Drawing the rest from reference TRBV25-1 and TRBJ1-6, the complete variable domain is EADIYQTPRYLVIGTGKKITLECSQTMGHDKMYWYQQDPGMELHLIHYSYGVNSTEKGDLSSESTVSRIRTEHFPLTLESARPSHTSQYLCASSEYNGVPPLHFGNGTRLTVT.

Of note for this clonotype: The junction shows a germline mismatch at one end, possibly a read error. The chain combines TRBV6-1 with TRBJ1-1; no definite D call. This CDR3 is 13 amino acids long. CDR1 and CDR2 from the germline V gene are MNHNS and SASEGT. CDR3 in amino acids: CASSVVGNTKAFF. As DNA, the CDR3 is TGCGCCAGCAGTGTCGTGGGGAACACTAAAGCTTTCTTT.

This chain uses TRBV5-5 with TRBJ2-7, with a tentative D call TRBD1 (6 bases). Germline V lookup: CDR1 SGHKS, CDR2 YYEKEE (reference sequence). V lost 2 bases, J lost 3 bases, and 12 bases lay in between. There are 14 residues in the CDR3. CDR3 in amino acids: CASSLGQGNYEQYV. The CDR3 region has the DNA TGTGCCAGCAGCTTAGGTCAGGGGAACTACGAGCAGTACGTC.

This rearrangement joins TRBV2 to TRBJ2-5; the match to TRBD2 covers 10 bases. The CDR3 has 15 amino acids. Looked up from germline, CDR1 is SNHLY and CDR2 is FYNNEI. Trimming at V came to 4 bases and at J to 1 base, leaving 3 bases not matched to a gene. The CDR3 protein is CASSAPSGSQETQYF. In nucleotides, the CDR3 is TGTGCCAGCAGTGCTCCTAGCGGGAGCCAAGAGACCCAGTACTTC. The full variable domain, rest sourced from reference TRBV2 and TRBJ2-5, is EPEVTQTPSHQVTQMGQEVILRCVPISNHLYFYWYRQILGQKVEFLVSFYNNEISEKSEIFDDQFSVERPDGSNFTLKIRSTKLEDSAMYFCASSAPSGSQETQYFGPGTRLLVL.

This clonotype was found once. A junction end diverges from the germline sequence, so it may reflect a read error. The CDR3 DNA reads as TGTGCCAGCAGCCGCGGACAGGGCTACACCAGGGAGCTGTTTTTT. It encodes CASSRGQGYTRELFF. J is TRBJ2-2 and V is TRBV7-9, with 8 positions matching TRBD1. This CDR3 comprises 15 residues. CDR1 is SEHNR, CDR2 FQNEAQ, per germline (reference sequence).

J is TRBJ2-2 and V is TRBV5-4; perhaps TRBD2 as D (5 bases). There are 14 residues in the CDR3. Trimming took off 4 bases at V and 4 bases at J, with 11 bases between the two ends. Germline CDR1 SGHNT, CDR2 YYREEE (reference sequence). For the CDR3, the DNA is TGTGCCAGCAGCCCCGGGATTGTCACCGGGGAGCTGTTTTTT. Its translation is CASSPGIVTGELFF. Supplemented by reference TRBV5-4 and TRBJ2-2, the full variable domain reads ETGVTQSPTHLIKTRGQQVTLRCSSQSGHNTVSWYQQALGQGPQFIFQYYREEENGRGNFPPRFSGLQFPNYSSELNVNALELDDSALYLCASSPGIVTGELFFGEGSRLTVL.

This clonotype was detected many times. This rearrangement joins TRBV9 to TRBJ2-3; TRBD2 agrees at 10 bases. Germline V gene lookup returns CDR1 SGDLS and CDR2 YYNGEE. The CDR3 covers 16 residues. The junction had 1 base not matched to a gene; V was cut back by 0 bases and J by 0 bases. CDR3 protein: CASSVGAGGSTDTQYF. The CDR3, as DNA: TGTGCCAGCAGCGTAGGAGCGGGGGGGAGCACAGATACGCAGTATTTT. Looking up the rest from reference TRBV9 and TRBJ2-3 gives the full variable domain: DSGVTQTPKHLITATGQRVTLRCSPRSGDLSVYWYQQSLDQGLQFLIQYYNGEERAKGNILERFSAQQFPDLHSELNLSSLELGDSALYFCASSVGAGGSTDTQYFGPGTRLTVL.

This clonotype occurred many times. The chain employs TRBV12-3 or TRBV12-4 and TRBJ2-3; 9 bases are shared with TRBD2. The CDR3 runs 14 residues. With V trimmed by 7 bases and J by 4 bases, 6 bases remained unmatched. CDR3: CASIQSGGSDTQYF. CDR3 bases: TGTGCCAGCATTCAAAGCGGGGGGTCAGATACGCAGTATTTT.

The V call is TRBV20-1, the J call TRBJ2-3, with 7 bases lining up with TRBD2. Germline V gives CDR1 DFQATT, CDR2 SNEGSKA (reference sequence). V lost 0 bases and J lost 1; bases outside the gene matches: 7. CDR3 size: 16 residues. The CDR3 reads CSAREGLGWGTDTQYF. In DNA form, the CDR3 reads TGCAGTGCTAGAGAAGGACTAGGGTGGGGCACAGATACGCAGTATTTT.

The V and J genes are TRBV18 and TRBJ2-3, with 13 bases identical to TRBD2. Germline CDR1 and CDR2: KGHSH and LQKENI. After removal of 3 bases from V and 0 bases from J, the junction contained 6 bases not matched to a gene. This CDR3 is 18 amino acids long. CDR3 loop: CASSPTSGGRTSTDTQYF. The CDR3 nucleotides are TGTGCCAGCTCACCGACTAGCGGGGGGCGGACTAGCACAGATACGCAGTATTTT.

This clonotype was seen more than once but under ten times. The rearrangement links TRBV29-1 to TRBJ2-1, with 7 nucleotides matching TRBD1. V lost 4 bases to trimming and J lost 7 bases; unmatched junction nucleotides: 1. This CDR3 is 11 amino acids long. Germline V gene lookup returns CDR1 SQVTM and CDR2 ANQGSEA. This CDR3 reads CSVAQGNEQFF. Here the CDR3 DNA reads TGCAGCGTTGCACAGGGGAATGAGCAGTTCTTC.

CDR3 region: CASSTRDRVSPLHF. The CDR3 coding sequence is TGTGCCAGTAGTACCAGGGACAGGGTCTCACCCCTCCACTTT. The rearrangement joins TRBV19 to TRBJ1-6; TRBD1 agrees at 9 bases. The V and J ends lost 4 bases and 10 bases, in that order; junction bases with no gene match: 5. From germline, CDR1 is LNHDA and CDR2 SQIVND (reference sequence). This CDR3 has 14 residues.